These T cell receptor beta chains were read from a single sample in a study of T cells after yellow fever vaccination. Via MiXCR, TCRdb re-called the 5' RACE reads, giving one row per CDR3 protein. The table records some 220,000 distinct CDR3 sequences, approximately 3% of them present only once. This material consisted of CD4+ T cells sorted from PBMCs, taken 10 days after the yellow fever booster vaccination. These receptors originate from a man between 18 and 29 years old who received the YFV17D yellow fever vaccine. CDR3s include the opening cysteine and the closing phenylalanine or tryptophan. D genes are given only for firm matches. Size values are once, few and many counts, or a class for expanded clones, and some rows have none.

>TRBJ1-1|.|TRBV27|12|many
TGTGCCAGCAGTGACATACGTACTGAAGCTTTCTTT
CASSDIRTEAFF
>TRBJ1-1|.|TRBV6-5|14|few
TGTGCCAGCAGTTACGGGCCCCCTACCCTTGAAGCTTTCTTT
CASSYGPPTLEAFF
>TRBJ1-1|.|TRBV5-1|15|many
TGCGCCAGCAGATCTCAACAGGATTCGAACACTGAAGCTTTCTTT
CASRSQQDSNTEAFF
>TRBJ1-1|.|TRBV10-3|13|many
TGTGCCATCAAAAGAGGGGGTCGCACTGAAGCTTTCTTT
CAIKRGGRTEAFF
>TRBJ2-1|.|TRBV18|15|few
TGTGCCAGCTCACCCCGCGGGTTAACCTACAATGAGCAGTTCTTC
CASSPRGLTYNEQFF
>TRBJ1-1|.|TRBV20-1|16|few
TGCAGTGCTAGAGTCGCGGGGGGACGCAGGAACACTGAAGCTTTCTTT
CSARVAGGRRNTEAFF
>TRBJ2-3|.|TRBV29-1|19|.
TGCAGCGTTGCAGGGGGCACCACTCCAGGACTAGCCAAAACCAATACGCAGTATTTT
CSVAGGTTPGLAKTNTQYF
>TRBJ2-7|TRBD2|TRBV7-2|16|many
TGTGCCAGCAGCTTAGCACCTAGCGGGTCCTCCTACGAGCAGTACTTC
CASSLAPSGSSYEQYF
>TRBJ1-2|.|TRBV7-9|14|many
TGTGCCAGCAGCTTATTTGGGACCGTCCATGGCTACACCTTC
CASSLFGTVHGYTF
>TRBJ1-1|TRBD1|TRBV6-2/TRBV6-3|15|many
TGTGCCAGCAGTTACTCGGACAGGGAGGGTTTTGAAGCTTTCTTT
CASSYSDREGFEAFF
>TRBJ2-3|TRBD1|TRBV6-1|15|many
TGTGCCAGCAGGACAGGGTTGGGGGACACAGATACGCAGTATTTT
CASRTGLGDTDTQYF
>TRBJ2-3|.|TRBV7-9|12|many
TGTGCCAGCAGCTCCCGCTCGGATACGCAGTATTTT
CASSSRSDTQYF
>TRBJ1-3|TRBD1|TRBV6-6|15|many
TGTGCCAGCAGCCGCGGACAGGTCTCTGGAAACACCATATATTTT
CASSRGQVSGNTIYF
>TRBJ1-3|.|TRBV5-1|14|few
TGCGCCAGCAGCTTGGTGCAGTCTGGAAACACCATATATTTT
CASSLVQSGNTIYF
>TRBJ2-3|.|TRBV28|13|many
TGTGCCAGCAGTTTACTAGAGTATGATACGCAGTATTTT
CASSLLEYDTQYF